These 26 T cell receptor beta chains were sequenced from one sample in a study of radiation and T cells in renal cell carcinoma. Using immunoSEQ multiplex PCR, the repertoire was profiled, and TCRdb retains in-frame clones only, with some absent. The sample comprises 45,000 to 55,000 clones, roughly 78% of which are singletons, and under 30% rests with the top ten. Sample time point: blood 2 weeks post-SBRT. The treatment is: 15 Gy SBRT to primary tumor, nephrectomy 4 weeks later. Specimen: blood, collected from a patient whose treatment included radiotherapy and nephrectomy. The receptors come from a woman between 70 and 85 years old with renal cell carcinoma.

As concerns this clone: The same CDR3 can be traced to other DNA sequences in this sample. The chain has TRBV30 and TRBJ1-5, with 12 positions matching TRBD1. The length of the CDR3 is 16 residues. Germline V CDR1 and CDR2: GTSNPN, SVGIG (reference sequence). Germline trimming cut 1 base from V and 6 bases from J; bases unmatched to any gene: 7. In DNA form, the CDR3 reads TGTGCCTGGAGTGCTCCGGGACAGGGGGCAAGTCAGCCCCAGCATTTT. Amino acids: CAWSAPGQGASQPQHF.

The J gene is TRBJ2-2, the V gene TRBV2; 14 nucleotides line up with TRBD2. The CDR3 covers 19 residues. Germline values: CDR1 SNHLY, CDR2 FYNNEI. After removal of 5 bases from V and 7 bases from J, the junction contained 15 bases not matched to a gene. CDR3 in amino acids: CASSFPRGLAGDSVGELFF. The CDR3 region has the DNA TGTGCCAGCAGTTTCCCACGGGGACTAGCGGGGGACTCCGTCGGGGAGCTGTTTTTT.

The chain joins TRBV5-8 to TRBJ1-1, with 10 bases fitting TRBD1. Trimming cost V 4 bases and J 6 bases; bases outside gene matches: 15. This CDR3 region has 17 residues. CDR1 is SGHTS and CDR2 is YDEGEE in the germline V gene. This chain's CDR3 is CASSNRDRGGPGAEAFF. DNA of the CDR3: TGTGCCAGCAGCAACCGGGACAGGGGAGGTCCCGGCGCTGAAGCTTTCTTT. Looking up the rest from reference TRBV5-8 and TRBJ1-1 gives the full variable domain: EAGVTQSPTHLIKTRGQQATLRCSPISGHTSVYWYQQALGLGLQFLLWYDEGEERNRGNFPPRFSGRQFPNYSSELNVNALELEDSALYLCASSNRDRGGPGAEAFFGQGTRLTVV.

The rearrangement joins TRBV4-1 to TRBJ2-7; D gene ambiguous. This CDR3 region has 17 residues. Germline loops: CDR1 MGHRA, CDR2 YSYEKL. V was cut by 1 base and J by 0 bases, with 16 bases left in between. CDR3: CASSQVPKEGYSYEQYF. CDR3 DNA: TGCGCCAGCAGCCAAGTGCCTAAAGAAGGTTACTCCTACGAGCAGTACTTC.

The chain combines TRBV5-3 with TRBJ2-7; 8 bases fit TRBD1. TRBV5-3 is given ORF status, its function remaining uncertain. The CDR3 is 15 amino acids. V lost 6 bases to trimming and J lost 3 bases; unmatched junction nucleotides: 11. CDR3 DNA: TGTGCCAGAACCACACGGGACAGGACCTACTACGAGCAGTACTTC. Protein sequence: CARTTRDRTYYEQYF.

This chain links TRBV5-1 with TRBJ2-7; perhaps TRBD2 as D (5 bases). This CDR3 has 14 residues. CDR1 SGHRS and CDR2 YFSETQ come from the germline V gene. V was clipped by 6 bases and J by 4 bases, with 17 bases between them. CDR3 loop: CASTPQEGGYEQYF. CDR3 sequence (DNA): TGCGCCAGCACCCCCCAAGAGGGCGGATACGAGCAGTACTTC.

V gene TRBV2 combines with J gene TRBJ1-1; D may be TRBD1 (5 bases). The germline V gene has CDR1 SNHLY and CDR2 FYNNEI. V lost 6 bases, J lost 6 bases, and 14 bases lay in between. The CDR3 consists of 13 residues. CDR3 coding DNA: TGTGCCAGCAGGGGGACGGGGTCACCTGAAGCTTTCTTT. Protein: CASRGTGSPEAFF.

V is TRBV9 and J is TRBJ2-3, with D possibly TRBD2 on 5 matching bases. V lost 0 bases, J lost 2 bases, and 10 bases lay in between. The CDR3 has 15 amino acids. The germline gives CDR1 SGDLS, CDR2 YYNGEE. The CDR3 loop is CASSVGGSATDTQYF. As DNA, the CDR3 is TGTGCCAGCAGCGTAGGTGGGAGTGCCACAGATACGCAGTATTTT.

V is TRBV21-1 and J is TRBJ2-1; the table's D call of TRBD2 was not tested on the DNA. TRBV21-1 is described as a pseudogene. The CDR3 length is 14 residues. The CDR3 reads CASSEMYFDNEQFF. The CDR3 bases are TGTGCCAGCAGCGAAATGTACTTCGACAATGAGCAGTTCTTC.

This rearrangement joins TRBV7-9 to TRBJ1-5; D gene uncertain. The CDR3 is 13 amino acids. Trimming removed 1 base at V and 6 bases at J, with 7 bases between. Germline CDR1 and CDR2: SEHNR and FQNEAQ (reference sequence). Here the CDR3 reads CASSLGVAQPQHF. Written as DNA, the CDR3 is TGTGCCAGCAGCTTAGGGGTGGCTCAGCCCCAGCATTTT.

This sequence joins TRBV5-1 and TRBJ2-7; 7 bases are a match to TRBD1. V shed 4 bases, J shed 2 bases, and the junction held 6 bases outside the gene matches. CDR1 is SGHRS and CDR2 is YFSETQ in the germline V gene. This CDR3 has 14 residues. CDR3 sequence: CASSDRDSTYEQYF. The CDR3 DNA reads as TGCGCCAGCAGCGACCGGGACAGCACCTACGAGCAGTACTTC.

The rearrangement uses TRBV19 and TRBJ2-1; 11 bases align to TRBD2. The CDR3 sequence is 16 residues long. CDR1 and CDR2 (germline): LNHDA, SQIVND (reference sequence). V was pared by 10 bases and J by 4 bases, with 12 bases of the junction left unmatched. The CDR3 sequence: CATHSGGVGVYNEQFF. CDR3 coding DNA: TGTGCCACCCATAGCGGGGGGGTGGGGGTTTACAATGAGCAGTTCTTC.

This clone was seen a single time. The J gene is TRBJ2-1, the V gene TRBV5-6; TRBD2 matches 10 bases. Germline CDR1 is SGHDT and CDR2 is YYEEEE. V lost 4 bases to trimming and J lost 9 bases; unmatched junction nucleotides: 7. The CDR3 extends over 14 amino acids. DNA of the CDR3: TGTGCCAGCAGCGAAGCGGGAGGGCCAAGTGAGCAGTTCTTC. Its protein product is CASSEAGGPSEQFF.

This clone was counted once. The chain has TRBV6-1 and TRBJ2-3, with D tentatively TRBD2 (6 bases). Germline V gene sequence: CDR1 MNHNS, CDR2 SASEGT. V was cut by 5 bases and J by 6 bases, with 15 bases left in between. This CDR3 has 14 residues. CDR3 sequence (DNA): TGTGCCAGCAGTTCTCGGGACTCCAAGGATACGCAGTATTTT. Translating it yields CASSSRDSKDTQYF.

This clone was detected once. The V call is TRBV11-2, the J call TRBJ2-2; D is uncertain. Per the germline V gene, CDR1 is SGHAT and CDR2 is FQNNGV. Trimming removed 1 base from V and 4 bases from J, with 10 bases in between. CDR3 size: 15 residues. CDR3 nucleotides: TGTGCCAGCAGCTTAGTTCTAGTACCCACCGGGGAGCTGTTTTTT. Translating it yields CASSLVLVPTGELFF.

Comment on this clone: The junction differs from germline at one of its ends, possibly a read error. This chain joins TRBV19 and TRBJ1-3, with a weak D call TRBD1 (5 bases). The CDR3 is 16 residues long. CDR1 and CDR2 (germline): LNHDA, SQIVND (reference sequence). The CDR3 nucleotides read TGTGCCAGTAAGGGGACTTACGGGACGTCTGTAAACACCATATATTTT. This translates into CASKGTYGTSVNTIYF.

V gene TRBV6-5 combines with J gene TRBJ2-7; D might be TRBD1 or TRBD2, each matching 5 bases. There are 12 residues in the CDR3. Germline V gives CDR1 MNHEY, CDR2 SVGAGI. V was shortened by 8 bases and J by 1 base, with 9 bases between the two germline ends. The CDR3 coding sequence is TGTGCCAGCGGGACGGATTCCTACGAGCAGTACTTC. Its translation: CASGTDSYEQYF.

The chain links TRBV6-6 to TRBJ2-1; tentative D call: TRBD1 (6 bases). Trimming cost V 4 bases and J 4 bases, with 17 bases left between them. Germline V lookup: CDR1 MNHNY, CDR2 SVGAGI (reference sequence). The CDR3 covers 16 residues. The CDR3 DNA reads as TGTGCCAGCAGTTCGGGTGGGACACTCAAGTACAATGAGCAGTTCTTC. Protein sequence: CASSSGGTLKYNEQFF.

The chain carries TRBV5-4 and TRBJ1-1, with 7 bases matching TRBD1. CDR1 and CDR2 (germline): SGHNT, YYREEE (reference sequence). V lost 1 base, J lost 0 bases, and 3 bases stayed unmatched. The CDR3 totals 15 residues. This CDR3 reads CASSLPGGLNTEAFF. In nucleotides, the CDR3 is TGTGCCAGCAGCTTGCCAGGGGGTCTGAACACTGAAGCTTTCTTT.

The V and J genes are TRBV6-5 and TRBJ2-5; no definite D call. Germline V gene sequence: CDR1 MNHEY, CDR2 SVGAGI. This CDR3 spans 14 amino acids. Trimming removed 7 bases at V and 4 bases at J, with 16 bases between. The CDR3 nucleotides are TGTGCCAGCACCTACTCCGGCAGTCTAGAGACCCAGTACTTC. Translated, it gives CASTYSGSLETQYF.

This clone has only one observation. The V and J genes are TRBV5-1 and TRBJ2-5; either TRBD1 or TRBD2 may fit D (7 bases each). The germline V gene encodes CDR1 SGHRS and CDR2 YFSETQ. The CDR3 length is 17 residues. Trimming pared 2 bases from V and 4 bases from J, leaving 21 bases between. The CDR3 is CASSFGSSGQVGETQYF. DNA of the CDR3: TGCGCCAGCAGCTTCGGTTCTAGCGGACAGGTAGGAGAGACCCAGTACTTC.

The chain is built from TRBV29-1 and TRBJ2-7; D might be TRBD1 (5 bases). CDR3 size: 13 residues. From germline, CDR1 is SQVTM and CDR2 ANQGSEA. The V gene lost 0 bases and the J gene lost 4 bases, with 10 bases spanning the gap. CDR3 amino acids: CSVEEQQGYEQYF. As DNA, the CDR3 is TGCAGCGTTGAAGAGCAGCAGGGATACGAGCAGTACTTC.

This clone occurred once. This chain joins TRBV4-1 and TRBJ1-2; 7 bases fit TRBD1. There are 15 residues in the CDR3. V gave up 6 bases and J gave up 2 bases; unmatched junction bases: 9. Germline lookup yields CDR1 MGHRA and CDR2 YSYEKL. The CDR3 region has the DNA TGCGCCAGCAGTCAAACGGACAGGCCCAACTATGGCTACACCTTC. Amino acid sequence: CASSQTDRPNYGYTF.

The CDR3 sequence is CASSPGSGKITDTQYF. The DNA for the CDR3 is TGTGCCAGCAGCCCCGGGAGCGGGAAGATAACAGATACGCAGTATTTT. The V and J genes are TRBV6-6 and TRBJ2-3; TRBD2 aligns across 7 bases. Germline V lookup: CDR1 MNHNY, CDR2 SVGAGI (reference sequence). The trim removed 6 bases at V and 3 bases at J, leaving 12 bases unmatched. The length of the CDR3 is 16 residues.

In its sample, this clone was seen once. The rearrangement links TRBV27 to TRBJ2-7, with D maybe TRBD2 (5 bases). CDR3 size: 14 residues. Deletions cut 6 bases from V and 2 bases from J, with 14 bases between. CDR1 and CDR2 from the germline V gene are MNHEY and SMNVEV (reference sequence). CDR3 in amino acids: CASREGGGPYEQYF. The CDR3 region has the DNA TGTGCCAGCAGGGAAGGTGGAGGCCCCTACGAGCAGTACTTC.

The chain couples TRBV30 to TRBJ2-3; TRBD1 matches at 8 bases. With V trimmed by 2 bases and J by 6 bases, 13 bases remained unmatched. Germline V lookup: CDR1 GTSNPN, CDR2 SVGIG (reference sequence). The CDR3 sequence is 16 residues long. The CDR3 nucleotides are TGTGCCTGGAGTCGATCTCTGACAGGGGCAGGGGATACGCAGTATTTT. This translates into CAWSRSLTGAGDTQYF.